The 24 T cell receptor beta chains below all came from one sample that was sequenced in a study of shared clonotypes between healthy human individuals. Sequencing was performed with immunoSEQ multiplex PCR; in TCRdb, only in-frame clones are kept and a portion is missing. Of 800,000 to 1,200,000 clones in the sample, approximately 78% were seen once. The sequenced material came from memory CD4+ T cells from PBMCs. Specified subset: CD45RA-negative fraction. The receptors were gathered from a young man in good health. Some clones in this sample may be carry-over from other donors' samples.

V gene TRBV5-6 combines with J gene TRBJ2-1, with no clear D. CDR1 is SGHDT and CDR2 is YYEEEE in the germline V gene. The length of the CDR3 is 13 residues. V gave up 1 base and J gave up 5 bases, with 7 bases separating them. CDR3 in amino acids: CASSLRPDNEQFF. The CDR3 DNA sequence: TGTGCCAGCAGCTTGAGACCAGACAATGAGCAGTTCTTC. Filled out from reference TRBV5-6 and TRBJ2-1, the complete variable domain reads DAGVTQSPTHLIKTRGQQVTLRCSPKSGHDTVSWYQQALGQGPQFIFQYYEEEERQRGNFPDRFSGHQFPNYSSELNVNALLLGDSALYLCASSLRPDNEQFFGPGTRLTVL.

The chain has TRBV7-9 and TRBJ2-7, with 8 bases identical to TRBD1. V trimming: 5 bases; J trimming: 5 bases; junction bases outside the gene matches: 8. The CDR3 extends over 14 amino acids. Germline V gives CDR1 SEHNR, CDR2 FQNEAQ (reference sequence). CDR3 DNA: TGTGCCAGCAGCCCAAGACAGGGGATCCACGAGCAGTACTTC. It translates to CASSPRQGIHEQYF.

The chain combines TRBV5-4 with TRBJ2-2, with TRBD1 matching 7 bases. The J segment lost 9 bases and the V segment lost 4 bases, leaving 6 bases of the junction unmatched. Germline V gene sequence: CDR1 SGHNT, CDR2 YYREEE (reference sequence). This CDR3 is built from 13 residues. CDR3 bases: TGTGCCAGCAGCGACAGGGAAGGCCGGGAGCTGTTTTTT. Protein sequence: CASSDREGRELFF.

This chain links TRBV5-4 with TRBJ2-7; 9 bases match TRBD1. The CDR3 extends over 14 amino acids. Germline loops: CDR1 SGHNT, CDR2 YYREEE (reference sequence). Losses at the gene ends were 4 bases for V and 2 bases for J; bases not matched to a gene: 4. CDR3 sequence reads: CASSNRQGAYEQYF. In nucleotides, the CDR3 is TGTGCCAGCAGCAACCGACAGGGGGCCTACGAGCAGTACTTC. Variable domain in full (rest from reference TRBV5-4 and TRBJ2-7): ETGVTQSPTHLIKTRGQQVTLRCSSQSGHNTVSWYQQALGQGPQFIFQYYREEENGRGNFPPRFSGLQFPNYSSELNVNALELDDSALYLCASSNRQGAYEQYFGPGTRLTVT.

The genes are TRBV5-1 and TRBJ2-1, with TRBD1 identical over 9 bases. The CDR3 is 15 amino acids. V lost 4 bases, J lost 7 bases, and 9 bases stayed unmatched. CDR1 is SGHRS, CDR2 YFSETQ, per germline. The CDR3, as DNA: TGCGCCAGCAGCCCTTCCGGGACAGGGTTGAATGAGCAGTTCTTC. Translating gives CASSPSGTGLNEQFF.

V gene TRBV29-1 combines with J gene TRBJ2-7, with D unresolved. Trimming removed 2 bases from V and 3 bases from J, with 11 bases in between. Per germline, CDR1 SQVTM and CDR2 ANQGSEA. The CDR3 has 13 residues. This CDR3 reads CSVESSGVYEQYF. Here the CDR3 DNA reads TGCAGCGTTGAAAGCTCGGGCGTCTACGAGCAGTACTTC.

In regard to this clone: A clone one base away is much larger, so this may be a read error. In DNA form, the CDR3 reads TGTGCCAGCAGCCGGGACAGGGCCTATGGCTACACCTTC. Encoded protein: CASSRDRAYGYTF. The V gene is TRBV6-5, the J gene TRBJ1-2; 9 positions match TRBD1. V shed 6 bases and J 4 bases; nucleotides not matched to a gene: 3. CDR1 is MNHEY and CDR2 is SVGAGI in the germline V gene. This CDR3 has 13 residues.

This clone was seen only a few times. CDR3 sequence: CASNRQGDHNEQFF. CDR3 coding DNA: TGTGCCAGCAACAGACAGGGGGATCACAATGAGCAGTTCTTC. V gene TRBV28 combines with J gene TRBJ2-1, with TRBD1 identical over 9 bases. Germline-derived CDR1 and CDR2 are MDHEN and SYDVKM. CDR3 length equals 14 residues. J was trimmed by 5 bases and V by 7 bases; bases with no gene match: 6.

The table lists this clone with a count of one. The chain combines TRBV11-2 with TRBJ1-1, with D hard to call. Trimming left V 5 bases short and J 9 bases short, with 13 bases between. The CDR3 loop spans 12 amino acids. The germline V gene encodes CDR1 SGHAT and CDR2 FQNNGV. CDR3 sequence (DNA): TGTGCCAGCAGCCCAATACCCCCCCAAGCTTTCTTT. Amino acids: CASSPIPPQAFF.

As DNA, the CDR3 is TGTGCCAGCATCCCAGGGGGGACAGGGGCCAATGAGCAGTTCTTC. Translated, it gives CASIPGGTGANEQFF. The V and J genes are TRBV28 and TRBJ2-1; the match to TRBD1 covers 10 bases. This CDR3 region has 15 residues. Germline lookup yields CDR1 MDHEN and CDR2 SYDVKM. With V trimmed by 7 bases and J by 6 bases, 9 bases remained unmatched.

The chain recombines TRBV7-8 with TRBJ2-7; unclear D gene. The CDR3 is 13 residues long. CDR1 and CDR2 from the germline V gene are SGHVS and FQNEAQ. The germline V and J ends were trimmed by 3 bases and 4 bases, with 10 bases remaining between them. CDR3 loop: CASSFLGQYEQYF. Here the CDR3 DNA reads TGTGCCAGCAGCTTCCTCGGCCAGTACGAGCAGTACTTC.

The CDR3 sequence: CGLKESSYEQYF. The CDR3 region has the DNA TGTGGCCTGAAGGAGAGCTCCTACGAGCAGTACTTC. The chain recombines TRBV30 with TRBJ2-5, with no clear D. The J call may be mistaken, given a closer DNA end match to TRBJ2-7. CDR1 and CDR2 (germline): GTSNPN, SVGIG (reference sequence). CDR3 size: 12 residues.

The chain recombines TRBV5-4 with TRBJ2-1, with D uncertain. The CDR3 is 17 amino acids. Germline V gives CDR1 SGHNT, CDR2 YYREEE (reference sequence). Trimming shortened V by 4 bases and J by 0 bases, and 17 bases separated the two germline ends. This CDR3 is CASSPRGPLSSYNEQFF. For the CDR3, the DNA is TGTGCCAGCAGCCCCCGAGGACCCCTCTCCTCCTACAATGAGCAGTTCTTC. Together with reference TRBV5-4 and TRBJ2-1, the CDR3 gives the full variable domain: ETGVTQSPTHLIKTRGQQVTLRCSSQSGHNTVSWYQQALGQGPQFIFQYYREEENGRGNFPPRFSGLQFPNYSSELNVNALELDDSALYLCASSPRGPLSSYNEQFFGPGTRLTVL.

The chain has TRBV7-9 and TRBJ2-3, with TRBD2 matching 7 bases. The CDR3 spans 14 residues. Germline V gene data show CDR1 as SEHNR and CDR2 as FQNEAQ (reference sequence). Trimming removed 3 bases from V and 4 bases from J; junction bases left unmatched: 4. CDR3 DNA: TGTGCCAGCAGCTTCGGGGGGAGGGCAGATACGCAGTATTTT. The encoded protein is CASSFGGRADTQYF.

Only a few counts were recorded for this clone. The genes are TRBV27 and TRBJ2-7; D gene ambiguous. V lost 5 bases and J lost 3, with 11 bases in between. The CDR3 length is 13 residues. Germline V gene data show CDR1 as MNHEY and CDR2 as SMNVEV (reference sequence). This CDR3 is CASSTALFYEQYF. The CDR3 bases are TGTGCCAGCAGTACGGCTCTTTTCTACGAGCAGTACTTC.

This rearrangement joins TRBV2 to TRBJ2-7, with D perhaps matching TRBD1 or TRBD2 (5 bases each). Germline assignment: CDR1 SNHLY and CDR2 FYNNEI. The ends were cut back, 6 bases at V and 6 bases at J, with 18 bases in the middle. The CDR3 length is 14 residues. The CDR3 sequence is CASRKMGPRVEQYF. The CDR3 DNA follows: TGTGCCAGCAGAAAAATGGGACCCCGAGTCGAGCAGTACTTC.

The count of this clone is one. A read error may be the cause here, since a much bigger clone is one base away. CDR3 region: CASSGQHYGYTF. CDR3 nucleotide sequence: TGTGCCAGCAGTGGACAGCACTATGGCTACACCTTC. V is TRBV28 and J is TRBJ1-2; maybe TRBD1 (6 bases). Germline CDR1 MDHEN, CDR2 SYDVKM. V was clipped by 5 bases and J by 3 bases, with 7 bases between them. The CDR3 has 12 residues.

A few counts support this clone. This CDR3 is CSVEALTGYTEAFF. The CDR3, as DNA: TGCAGCGTTGAAGCGCTTACAGGGTACACTGAAGCTTTCTTT. This sequence joins TRBV29-1 and TRBJ1-1; D perhaps matches TRBD1 (6 bases). CDR1 and CDR2 (germline): SQVTM, ANQGSEA. The CDR3 loop spans 14 amino acids. Trimming pared 1 base from V and 3 bases from J, leaving 12 bases between.

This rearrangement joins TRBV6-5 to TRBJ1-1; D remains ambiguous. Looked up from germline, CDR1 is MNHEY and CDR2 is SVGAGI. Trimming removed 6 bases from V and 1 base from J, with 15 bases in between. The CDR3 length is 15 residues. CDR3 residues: CASSTYRTENTEAFF. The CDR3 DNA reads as TGTGCCAGCAGCACCTATAGGACGGAGAACACTGAAGCTTTCTTT.

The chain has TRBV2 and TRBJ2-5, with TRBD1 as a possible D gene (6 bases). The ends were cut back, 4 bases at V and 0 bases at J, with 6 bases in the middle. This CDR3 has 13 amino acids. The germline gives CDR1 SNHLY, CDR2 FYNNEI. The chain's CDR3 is CASSGQDQETQYF. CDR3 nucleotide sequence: TGTGCCAGCAGTGGACAGGACCAAGAGACCCAGTACTTC.

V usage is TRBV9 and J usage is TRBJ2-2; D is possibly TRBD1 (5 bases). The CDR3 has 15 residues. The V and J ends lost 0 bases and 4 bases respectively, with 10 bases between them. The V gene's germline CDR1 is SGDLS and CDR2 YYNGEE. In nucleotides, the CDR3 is TGTGCCAGCAGCGTAGTGGGGCAGCTCACCGGGGAGCTGTTTTTT. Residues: CASSVVGQLTGELFF.

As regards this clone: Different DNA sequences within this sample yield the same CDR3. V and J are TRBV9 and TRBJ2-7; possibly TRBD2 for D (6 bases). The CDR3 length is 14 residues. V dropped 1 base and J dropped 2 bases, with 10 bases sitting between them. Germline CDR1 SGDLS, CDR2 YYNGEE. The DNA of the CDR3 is TGTGCCAGCAGCGTATTAGCGGAGGCCTACGAGCAGTACTTC. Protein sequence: CASSVLAEAYEQYF.

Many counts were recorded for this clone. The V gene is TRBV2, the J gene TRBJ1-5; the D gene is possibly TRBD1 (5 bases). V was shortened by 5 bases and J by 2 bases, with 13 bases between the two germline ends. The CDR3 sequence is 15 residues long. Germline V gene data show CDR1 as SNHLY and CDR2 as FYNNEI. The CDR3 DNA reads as TGTGCCAGCAGTAATACCGGGGACGGCAATCAGCCCCAGCATTTT. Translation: CASSNTGDGNQPQHF.

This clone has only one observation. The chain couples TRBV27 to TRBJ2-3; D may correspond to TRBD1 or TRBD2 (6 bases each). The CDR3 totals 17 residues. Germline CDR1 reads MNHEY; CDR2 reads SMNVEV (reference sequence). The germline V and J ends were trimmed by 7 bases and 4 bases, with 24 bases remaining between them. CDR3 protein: CASTFLIRGWGADTQYF. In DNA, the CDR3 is TGTGCCAGCACCTTCCTCATCAGGGGCTGGGGGGCAGATACGCAGTATTTT.